This T cell receptor beta chain originates from a study of cytomegalovirus exposure and HLA in healthy donors. Overall study results and limits: Published work reported that the classifier diagnosed cytomegalovirus status with high specificity and sensitivity. Across donors, sequencing depth was assumed by presence/absence analyses to be roughly uniform.

Germline V CDR1 and CDR2: SGHTA, FQGNSA. The J segment lost 0 bases and the V segment lost 4 bases, leaving 6 bases of the junction unmatched. This CDR3 is 16 amino acids long. PCR employed 60 Vbeta and 13 Jbeta primers. Sequencing was performed with immunoSEQ multiplex PCR; in TCRdb, only in-frame clones are kept and a portion is missing. This sample yields some 150,000 clones, of which approximately 78% are seen a single time; roughly 7.5% belongs to the top ten. Points on this clone: Its antigen remains unknown.

Input material: PBMCs. This rearrangement joins TRBV7-2 to TRBJ2-7; 10 nucleotides agree with TRBD2. The sequence derives from a woman in her twenties or thirties in good health and CMV-seropositive. CDR3 bases: TGTGCCAGCAGCTATTCTAGCGGGGGAGGCTCCTACGAGCAGTACTTC. As protein: CASSYSSGGGSYEQYF.